One and the same sample provided the 21 T cell receptor beta chains below, sequenced in a study of control samples from healthy donors and cancer patients. The assay was immunoSEQ multiplex PCR, and TCRdb's table has in-frame clones only and misses some. The sample consists of around 48,000 clones, over 85% of them appearing once. The sequencing input was PBMCs. Source of these receptors: a woman between 50 and 59 years old with head and neck cancer.

This sequence joins TRBV7-2 and TRBJ2-5; D may match TRBD1 or TRBD2 (5 bases each). The CDR3 is 15 residues long. Germline V lookup: CDR1 SGHTA, CDR2 FQGNSA. Trimming removed 5 bases from V and 4 bases from J, with 17 bases in between. The CDR3: CASSGAGTVRETQYF. CDR3 nucleotide sequence: TGTGCCAGCAGCGGAGCCGGGACGGTGAGAGAGACCCAGTACTTC.

This clone came up once. The chain joins TRBV30 to TRBJ2-5; no firm D call. The germline gives CDR1 GTSNPN, CDR2 SVGIG (reference sequence). The CDR3 has 16 residues. The V and J ends lost 0 bases and 2 bases respectively, with 16 bases between them. The CDR3 spells CAWSVGYSYQQETQYF. The CDR3 DNA reads as TGTGCCTGGAGTGTAGGGTACTCGTACCAACAAGAGACCCAGTACTTC. The complete variable domain, with remaining parts taken from reference TRBV30 and TRBJ2-5, reads SQTIHQWPATLVQPVGSPLSLECTVEGTSNPNLYWYRQAAGRGLQLLFYSVGIGQISSEVPQNLSASRPQDRQFILSSKKLLLSDSGFYLCAWSVGYSYQQETQYFGPGTRLLVL.

The gene calls are TRBV28 and TRBJ1-1; TRBD1 matches 12 bases. This CDR3 contains 18 residues. Germline trimming cut 6 bases from V and 0 bases from J; bases unmatched to any gene: 11. The germline gives CDR1 MDHEN, CDR2 SYDVKM. CDR3 bases: TGTGCCAGCAGGAAGCCGGGACAGGGGGCTCCTTTGAACACTGAAGCTTTCTTT. Residues: CASRKPGQGAPLNTEAFF.

The CDR3 loop reads CASSLDGTRYNEQFF. As DNA, the CDR3 is TGCGCCAGCAGCTTGGACGGGACTAGATACAATGAGCAGTTCTTC. This chain links TRBV5-1 with TRBJ2-1; 8 nucleotides align to TRBD2. There are 15 residues in the CDR3. Germline V gives CDR1 SGHRS, CDR2 YFSETQ. J lost 4 bases, V lost 0 bases, and 3 bases had no gene match.

In this sample, this clone turned up once. This rearrangement joins TRBV5-5 to TRBJ2-6; 8 bases agree with TRBD2. The CDR3 has 16 amino acids. Germline V gives CDR1 SGHKS, CDR2 YYEKEE (reference sequence). V was clipped by 4 bases and J by 2 bases; unmatched bases: 5. The CDR3 reads CASSPSGGAGANVLTF. CDR3 sequence (DNA): TGTGCCAGCAGCCCCTCGGGGGGGGCTGGGGCCAACGTCCTGACTTTC.

The chain carries TRBV28 and TRBJ1-5; D is unclear. Germline assignment: CDR1 MDHEN and CDR2 SYDVKM. Trimming removed 4 bases at V and 0 bases at J, with 10 bases between. This CDR3 spans 15 amino acids. The CDR3 protein is CASSSFLISNQPQHF. In DNA form, the CDR3 reads TGTGCCAGCAGTTCCTTTCTAATTAGCAATCAGCCCCAGCATTTT.

CDR3 in DNA: TGCGCCAGCAGGTCTAGCGGGGGCCTGAACACAGATACGCAGTATTTT. Translation: CASRSSGGLNTDTQYF. V and J are TRBV5-1 and TRBJ2-3; 10 bases are shared with TRBD2. In germline, CDR1 is SGHRS, CDR2 YFSETQ. V shed 5 bases and J 2 bases; nucleotides not matched to a gene: 8. The CDR3 sequence is 16 residues long.

The chain is built from TRBV27 and TRBJ2-3; TRBD2 aligns across 12 bases. The V and J ends lost 5 bases and 1 base, in that order; junction bases with no gene match: 16. The CDR3 sequence is 20 residues long. Germline CDR1 is MNHEY and CDR2 is SMNVEV (reference sequence). The CDR3 nucleotides are TGTGCCAGCAGTCTCTACAGGGATCTACTAGCGGGGGGTGGCACAGATACGCAGTATTTT. Translating gives CASSLYRDLLAGGGTDTQYF.

J is TRBJ2-2 and V is TRBV10-3; maybe TRBD1 (6 bases). The CDR3 is 18 amino acids. Germline assignment: CDR1 ENHRY and CDR2 SYGVKD. Deletions cut 3 bases from V and 1 base from J, with 18 bases between. The CDR3 DNA follows: TGTGCCATCAGTGACCCTGGGGTCGACAGGTTGAACACCGGGGAGCTGTTTTTT. It codes for CAISDPGVDRLNTGELFF.

V is TRBV29-1 and J is TRBJ1-2; D remains unclear. Germline V CDR1 and CDR2: SQVTM, ANQGSEA. V was pared by 0 bases and J by 1 base, with 6 bases between. The CDR3 extends over 13 amino acids. DNA of the CDR3: TGCAGCGTTGAAGATGGGAATAACTATGGCTACACCTTC. Protein sequence: CSVEDGNNYGYTF.

The rearrangement links TRBV18 to TRBJ1-1, with D perhaps matching TRBD1 (5 bases). Germline lookup yields CDR1 KGHSH and CDR2 LQKENI. Trimming pared 4 bases from V and 1 base from J, leaving 13 bases between. This CDR3 spans 15 amino acids. The CDR3 nucleotides read TGTGCCAGCTCACAGCTACAGGCCCAGAACACTGAAGCTTTCTTT. Protein product: CASSQLQAQNTEAFF.

This chain joins TRBV19 and TRBJ2-6; D is unclear. With 6 bases removed from V and 1 base from J, the gap between germline ends came to 13 bases. The CDR3 consists of 16 residues. Germline CDR1 is LNHDA and CDR2 is SQIVND (reference sequence). The CDR3 region has the DNA TGTGCCAGTAGGAAAGACGTTCCTTCTGGGGCCAACGTCCTGACTTTC. Protein sequence: CASRKDVPSGANVLTF.

V usage is TRBV5-1 and J usage is TRBJ2-5; D remains unclear. In germline, CDR1 is SGHRS, CDR2 YFSETQ. The V end lost 0 bases, the J end lost 2 bases, and 8 bases lay between the germline ends. The CDR3 has 14 amino acids. In nucleotides, the CDR3 is TGCGCCAGCAGCTTGGTATCAGCACAAGAGACCCAGTACTTC. This encodes CASSLVSAQETQYF.

This clone was recorded only once. The chain carries TRBV7-9 and TRBJ2-1, with a possible D match to TRBD1 (5 bases). Germline lookup yields CDR1 SEHNR and CDR2 FQNEAQ (reference sequence). Between the trimmed V and J ends, which lost 5 bases and 5 bases, there was a span of 22 bases. The CDR3 is made up of 17 amino acids. The CDR3 is CASSPLFVPKGDNEQFF. CDR3 coding DNA: TGTGCCAGCAGCCCCCTATTCGTCCCCAAAGGGGACAATGAGCAGTTCTTC.

The chain couples TRBV4-3 to TRBJ2-3; D may be TRBD1 or TRBD2 (6 bases each). CDR3 length: 16 amino acids. The V and J ends lost 0 bases and 5 bases respectively, with 15 bases between them. Germline values: CDR1 LGHNA, CDR2 YSLEER. DNA of the CDR3: TGCGCCAGCAGCCAAGATCTTGAAGGGGGAGGAGATACGCAGTATTTT. The encoded protein is CASSQDLEGGGDTQYF.

This chain joins TRBV28 and TRBJ1-5; no definite D call. V lost 2 bases, J lost 7 bases, and 9 bases lay in between. The germline V gene encodes CDR1 MDHEN and CDR2 SYDVKM. This CDR3 region has 13 residues. CDR3 sequence (DNA): TGTGCCAGCAGTTTAACCTGGAGGCAGCCCCAGCATTTT. It yields the protein CASSLTWRQPQHF.

The table lists this clone with a few counts. This chain links TRBV15 with TRBJ1-1; TRBD1 is a possible D gene (5 bases). V dropped 4 bases and J dropped 1 base, with 7 bases sitting between them. This CDR3 is 13 amino acids long. Per germline, CDR1 LNHNV and CDR2 YYDKDF (reference sequence). In nucleotides, the CDR3 is TGTGCCACCAGCATTGGGGGGAACACTGAAGCTTTCTTT. It is translated as CATSIGGNTEAFF.

The chain joins TRBV7-2 to TRBJ2-7; D is perhaps TRBD2 (5 bases). Trimming removed 8 bases at V and 0 bases at J, with 14 bases between. The germline V gene has CDR1 SGHTA and CDR2 FQGNSA. CDR3 length equals 14 residues. CDR3 DNA: TGTGCCAGCCAAAGGGAGCGGAGCTCCTACGAGCAGTACTTC. Translated: CASQRERSSYEQYF.

The rearrangement uses TRBV7-9 and TRBJ1-5, with a possible D match to TRBD1 (5 bases). With 4 bases removed from V and 1 base from J, the gap between germline ends came to 11 bases. The CDR3 has 15 residues. The germline V gene has CDR1 SEHNR and CDR2 FQNEAQ (reference sequence). The CDR3 DNA sequence: TGTGCCAGCAGCTCCGGGACTGTGAGCAATCAGCCCCAGCATTTT. It specifies CASSSGTVSNQPQHF.

This sequence joins TRBV7-9 and TRBJ2-3; D tentatively fits TRBD1 or TRBD2 (6 bases each). The CDR3 consists of 15 residues. V was cut by 1 base and J by 0 bases, with 8 bases left in between. Per germline, CDR1 SEHNR and CDR2 FQNEAQ (reference sequence). Written as DNA, the CDR3 is TGTGCCAGCAGCTTAGAGGGGGGTAGCACAGATACGCAGTATTTT. It yields the protein CASSLEGGSTDTQYF.

V gene TRBV7-8 combines with J gene TRBJ2-1; maybe TRBD1 (5 bases). The CDR3 length is 14 residues. The ends were cut back, 5 bases at V and 4 bases at J, with 12 bases in the middle. Germline CDR1 SGHVS, CDR2 FQNEAQ. CDR3 nucleotide sequence: TGTGCCAGCAGCCCGCTTGACAGTTACAATGAGCAGTTCTTC. This encodes CASSPLDSYNEQFF.